Below are 2 T cell receptor beta chains sequenced from a single sample in a study of blood T cells in healthy people across ages. Primers used in a second PCR of roughly 7 to 11 cycles were a sample-barcoded 5' primer and a J-beta primer mix. TCRdb reanalysed the 5' RACE reads using MiXCR and keeps one entry per CDR3 protein. The table shows around 1,000,000 distinct CDR3 sequences, with around 25% occurring only once. The same data also contributed to another study, on T cells of mothers and their children.

The specimen sequenced was blood. The receptor set was obtained from a girl aged 2-15 years in good health.

The chain is built from TRBV29-1 and TRBJ2-7; D is perhaps TRBD1 (5 bases). V was pared by 3 bases and J by 1 base, with 10 bases between. This CDR3 spans 13 amino acids. CDR1 SQVTM and CDR2 ANQGSEA come from the germline V gene. The CDR3 region has the DNA TGCAGCGTTGAGGTGGGGCAGTCCTACGAGCAGTACTTC. Translating gives CSVEVGQSYEQYF.

The CDR3 reads CASSPKGSATYNEQFF. The CDR3 bases are TGTGCCAGCAGTCCGAAGGGGTCGGCAACCTACAATGAGCAGTTCTTC. The chain joins TRBV12-3 or TRBV12-4 to TRBJ2-1; a possible D gene is TRBD1 (5 bases). The CDR3 is 16 residues long. The germline V and J ends were trimmed by 5 bases and 2 bases, with 16 bases remaining between them.